This TCR delta chain was sequenced in a study of Vδ1+ human thymocytes. Study outcomes and limitations: Highly polyclonal TRG and TRD repertoires with Gaussian CDR3 length distributions appeared in thymus. Unexpected Vdelta2 sequences could cause misinterpretation of bulk repertoire data. Thymic delta-chain repertoires held approximately 20% Vdelta2 sequences and few Vdelta3, despite high sort purity.

The CDR3 is 20 residues long. Germline CDR1 NSMFDY, CDR2 ISSIKDK. This clone was picked up a small number of times. The antigen remains unidentified. One end of the junction varies from germline; a read error may be responsible. Other DNA sequences in this sample translate to the same CDR3. Extracted RNA was reverse transcribed into cDNA. CDR3 amplicons came from multiplex PCR with pooled V-gene forward and constant-region reverse primers. TCRdb called clones from the multiplex PCR reads again using CATT. The table shows tens of thousands of delta-chain clones, with approximately 15% occurring only once. Alphabeta T cells were depleted, then CD3+ Vdelta1+ Vdelta2- thymocytes were FACS-sorted.

J is TRDJ1 and V is TRAV29/DV5; 11 bases are a match to TRDD3. What was sequenced was Vdelta1+ gamma-delta thymocytes from the thymus. Described subset: FACS-sorted CD3+ TCRalphabeta- TCRVdelta1+ TCRVdelta2- thymocytes. The TCR was taken from a girl under two years old who had congenital heart surgery. CDR3 protein: CAASWSCEYWGIFSTDKLIF. The CDR3 coding sequence is TGTGCAGCAAGCTGGTCCTGTGAGTACTGGGGGATATTTTCGACCGATAAGCTCATCTTT. The entire variable domain, with the rest obtained from reference TRAV29/DV5 and TRDJ1, is as follows: DQQVKQNSPSLSVQEGRISILNCDYTNSMFDYFLWYKKYPAEGPTFLISISSIKDKNEDGRFTVFLNKSAKHLSLHIVPSQPGDSAVYFCAASWSCEYWGIFSTDKLIFGKGTRVTVEP.